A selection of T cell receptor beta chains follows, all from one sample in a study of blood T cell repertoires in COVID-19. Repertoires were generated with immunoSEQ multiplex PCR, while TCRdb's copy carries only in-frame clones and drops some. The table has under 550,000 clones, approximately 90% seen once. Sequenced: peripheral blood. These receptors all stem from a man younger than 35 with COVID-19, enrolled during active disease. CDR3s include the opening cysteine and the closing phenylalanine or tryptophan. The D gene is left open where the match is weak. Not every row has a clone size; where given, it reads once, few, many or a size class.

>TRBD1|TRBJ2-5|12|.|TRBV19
TGTGCCAGTCGACAGGGACAAGAGACCCAGTACTTC
CASRQGQETQYF
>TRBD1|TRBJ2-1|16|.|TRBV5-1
TGCGCCAGCAGCTTGACCTTAGGACAGGGGGCAAATGAGCAGTTCTTC
CASSLTLGQGANEQFF
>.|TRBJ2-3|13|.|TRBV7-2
TGTGCCAGCAGCTTCAGGGGAACTGGTACGCAGTATTTT
CASSFRGTGTQYF
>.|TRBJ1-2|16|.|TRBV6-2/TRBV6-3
TGTGCCAGCAGTCACCGTGGAGGTGGGGGGGCCTATGGCTACACCTTC
CASSHRGGGGAYGYTF
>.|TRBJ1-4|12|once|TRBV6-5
TGTGCCAGCAGCCCCGCGGATGAAAAACTGTTTTTT
CASSPADEKLFF
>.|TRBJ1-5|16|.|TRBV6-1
TGTGCCAGCAGTGAAGCGCCGGGAAGGGCGGATCAGCCCCAGCATTTT
CASSEAPGRADQPQHF
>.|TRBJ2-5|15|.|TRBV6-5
TGTGCCAGCAGTTCAGGTCAGGGCCCTCAAGAGACCCAGTACTTC
CASSSGQGPQETQYF
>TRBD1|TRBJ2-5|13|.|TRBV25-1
TGTGCCAGCGGTAACAGGGGGCTCGAGACCCAGTACTTC
CASGNRGLETQYF
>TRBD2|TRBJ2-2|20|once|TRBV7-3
TGTGCCAGCAGCTTATTAACCGGGACTAGCGGGAGGGCGAACACCGGGGAGCTGTTTTTT
CASSLLTGTSGRANTGELFF
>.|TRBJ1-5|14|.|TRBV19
TGTGCCAGTAGTCCCCTGTATAGCAATCAGCCCCAGCATTTT
CASSPLYSNQPQHF
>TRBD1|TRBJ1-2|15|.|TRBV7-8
TGTGCCAGCAGCTTAGCGGCACGACAGGGTACCGGCTACACCTTC
CASSLAARQGTGYTF
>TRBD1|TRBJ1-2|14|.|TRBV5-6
TGTGCCAGCAGCTTGCCCGGGACAGGGGGCGGCTACACCTTC
CASSLPGTGGGYTF
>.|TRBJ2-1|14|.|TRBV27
TGTGCCACCTCCCTCATTGTCGGTACGGATGAGCAGTTCTTC
CATSLIVGTDEQFF
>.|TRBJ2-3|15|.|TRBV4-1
TGCGCCAGCAGCCAAGATGGGACACGCACAGATACGCAGTATTTT
CASSQDGTRTDTQYF
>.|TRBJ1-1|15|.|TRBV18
TGTGCCAGCTCACTCAGTACTAGAGTGAACACTGAAGCTTTCTTT
CASSLSTRVNTEAFF
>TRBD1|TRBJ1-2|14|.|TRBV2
TGTGCCAGAACTCCGGGACAGGGGAGGATGGGCTACACCTTC
CARTPGQGRMGYTF
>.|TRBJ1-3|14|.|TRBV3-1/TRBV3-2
TGTGCCAGCAGCCAAGGGGCAGCTGGAAACACCATATATTTT
CASSQGAAGNTIYF
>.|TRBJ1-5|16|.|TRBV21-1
TGTGCCAGCAGCCACACCCGGCCTGAGGTAGGTCAGCCCCAGCATTTT
CASSHTRPEVGQPQHF
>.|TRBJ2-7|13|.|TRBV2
TGTGCCAGCAGCGTGGGGGAGGAAGACGAGCAGTACTTC
CASSVGEEDEQYF
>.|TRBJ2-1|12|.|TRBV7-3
TGTGCCAGCAGCTTGTCTGGGGCTGAGCAGTTCTTC
CASSLSGAEQFF
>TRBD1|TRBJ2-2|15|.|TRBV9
TGTGCCAGCAGCGTACGACAGGGCGACACCGGGGAGCTGTTTTTT
CASSVRQGDTGELFF
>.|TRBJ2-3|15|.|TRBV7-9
TGTGCCAGCAGCGTAAGGGACTGGAGCACAGATACGCAGTATTTT
CASSVRDWSTDTQYF
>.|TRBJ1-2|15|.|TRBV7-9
TGTGCCAGCAGCTTAGGTTCCAGGGTTCCCTTGGGCTACACCTTC
CASSLGSRVPLGYTF
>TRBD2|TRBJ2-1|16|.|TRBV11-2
TGTGCCAGCAGCTTCCGAGCGGGGGGGCCTCAAAATGAGCAGTTCTTC
CASSFRAGGPQNEQFF
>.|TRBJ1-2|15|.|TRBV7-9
TGTGCCAGCAGCCCCCACGGACAGCTCCGCTATGGCTACACCTTC
CASSPHGQLRYGYTF
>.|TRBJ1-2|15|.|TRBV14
TGTGCCAGCAGCGGGGGACACGGGCGGCTCTATGGCTACACCTTC
CASSGGHGRLYGYTF
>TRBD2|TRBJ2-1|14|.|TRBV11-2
TGTGCCAGCAGCTTAGTCTCTAGCGGGGATGAGCAGTTCTTC
CASSLVSSGDEQFF
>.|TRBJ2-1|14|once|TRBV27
TGTGCCAGCAGTTACGGGGGTATCTACAATGAGCAGTTCTTC
CASSYGGIYNEQFF
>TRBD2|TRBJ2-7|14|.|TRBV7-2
TGTGCCAGCAGCCCGCGGGGGGGCACCTACGAGCAGTACTTC
CASSPRGGTYEQYF
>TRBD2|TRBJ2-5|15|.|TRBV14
TGTGCCAGCAGCCAAGATCTGGGGAGGGTAGAGACCCAGTACTTC
CASSQDLGRVETQYF
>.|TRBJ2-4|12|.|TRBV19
TGTGCCAGTAGCTCCGACATAAACATTCAGTACTTC
CASSSDINIQYF
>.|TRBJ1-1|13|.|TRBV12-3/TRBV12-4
TGTGCCACCTCGGCACGGAGGAACACTGAAGCTTTCTTT
CATSARRNTEAFF